The text below deals with one T cell receptor beta chain. Its matching antigen is unknown. It was with 60 Vbeta and 13 Jbeta primers that the PCR ran. Clones were sequenced by immunoSEQ multiplex PCR, and TCRdb holds only the in-frame ones, with some missing. Of under 250,000 clones in the sample, about 80% were seen once. The sample comes from a study of cytomegalovirus exposure and HLA in healthy donors. Points from the study as a whole: In presence/absence analyses, roughly uniform sequencing depth across donors was assumed. Investigators reported approximately 170 TCR beta chains as tied to cytomegalovirus.

Sequenced input: PBMCs. This sequence was found in a woman aged 55-69 years in good health and CMV-seropositive.

The DNA of the CDR3 is TGTGCCAGCAGCTCGAGGACTAGCGGTTTTAACAATGAGCAGTTCTTC. It translates to CASSSRTSGFNNEQFF. The chain carries TRBV5-4 and TRBJ2-1; 10 nucleotides agree with TRBD2. V was clipped by 3 bases and J by 5 bases; unmatched bases: 8. The CDR3 loop spans 16 amino acids. Germline CDR1 reads SGHNT; CDR2 reads YYREEE (reference sequence). The full variable domain, in which reference TRBV5-4 and TRBJ2-1 provide the parts outside the CDR3, is ETGVTQSPTHLIKTRGQQVTLRCSSQSGHNTVSWYQQALGQGPQFIFQYYREEENGRGNFPPRFSGLQFPNYSSELNVNALELDDSALYLCASSSRTSGFNNEQFFGPGTRLTVL.